What follows is one TCR beta chain and its context. These data belong to a study of blood T cell repertoires in COVID-19. Produced via immunoSEQ multiplex PCR; TCRdb's table is partial and in-frame only. This table has 70,000 to 100,000 clones, 88% appearing once. Germline V gene sequence: CDR1 SGHRS, CDR2 YFSETQ. CDR3 length: 16 amino acids. The V segment lost 1 base and the J segment 3 bases; nucleotides outside the gene matches: 8. This clonotype was sampled from a woman in her 70s with acute or convalescent COVID-19. The J gene is TRBJ1-2, the V gene TRBV5-1; 8 nucleotides agree with TRBD1. Sequenced sample: peripheral blood. DNA for the CDR3: TGCGCCAGCAGCTTGACAGGGGGATGGGAGGACTATGGCTACACCTTC. The encoded protein is CASSLTGGWEDYGYTF.